This T cell receptor beta chain was sequenced in a study of cytomegalovirus exposure and HLA in healthy donors. Findings and limits, study-wide: Under in vitro conditions, three CMV-associated chains were confirmed as specific for CMV antigens.

PCR primers comprised 60 Vbeta and 13 Jbeta primers. In the authors' methods: In a later analysis, 80 million or so unique TCR beta chains included roughly 11 million shared by two or more donors. Profiling relied on immunoSEQ multiplex PCR, and the TCRdb table lists in-frame clones only, not all of them. V and J calls plus clone size are reproduced from that table; the DNA served to infer D and trimming. The sample has around 150,000 clones, over 70% seen once. Points on this clone: What it binds is unknown.

The sequenced sample consisted of PBMCs. The receptor comes from a woman in her forties in good health and CMV-seronegative.

This CDR3 is CSVDGASTDTQYF. The CDR3 DNA reads as TGCAGCGTTGACGGTGCTAGCACAGATACGCAGTATTTT. The rearrangement joins TRBV29-1 to TRBJ2-3; no definite D call. The V gene's germline CDR1 is SQVTM and CDR2 ANQGSEA. This CDR3 spans 13 amino acids. V dropped 3 bases and J dropped 0 bases, with 7 bases sitting between them.